These T cell receptor beta chains were read from a single sample in a study of neoadjuvant anti-PD-1 for oral cavity cancer. TCRdb keeps only in-frame clones here, not all; method: immunoSEQ multiplex PCR. The table records around 67,000 clones, roughly nine tenths of them present only once. This specimen was PBMCs, taken after nivolumab (anti-PD-1) treatment. The receptors come from a person aged 35-79 years with oral cavity squamous cell carcinoma. Both conserved end residues are part of each CDR3. A D gene is named only where the DNA matches it firmly. Only part of the rows carry a size: once, few, many, or a class if the clone is expanded.

abundance: once; v_gene: TRBV2; d_gene: NA; j_gene: TRBJ2-7; CDR3aa: CASSSAGAPSYEQYF; CDR3nt: TGTGCCAGCAGTTCGGCAGGGGCCCCCTCCTACGAGCAGTACTTC
abundance: NA; v_gene: TRBV2; d_gene: NA; j_gene: TRBJ2-1; CDR3aa: CASSLGLSNEQFF; CDR3nt: TGTGCCAGCAGCCTCGGGCTCAGCAATGAGCAGTTCTTC
abundance: NA; v_gene: TRBV29-1; d_gene: NA; j_gene: TRBJ2-1; CDR3aa: CSAGGRGSYNEQFF; CDR3nt: TGCAGCGCCGGTGGGCGGGGTAGCTACAATGAGCAGTTCTTC
abundance: NA; v_gene: TRBV28; d_gene: NA; j_gene: TRBJ2-7; CDR3aa: CASSFWTEGVSYEQYF; CDR3nt: TGTGCCAGCAGCTTCTGGACTGAGGGAGTTAGCTACGAGCAGTACTTC
abundance: NA; v_gene: TRBV15; d_gene: NA; j_gene: TRBJ1-2; CDR3aa: CATSKRGSKGYGYTF; CDR3nt: TGTGCCACCAGCAAACGCGGGAGCAAGGGCTATGGCTACACCTTC
abundance: NA; v_gene: TRBV20-1; d_gene: TRBD1; j_gene: TRBJ1-2; CDR3aa: CSGGQGIGYTF; CDR3nt: TGCAGCGGTGGACAGGGAATAGGCTACACCTTC
abundance: NA; v_gene: TRBV4-1; d_gene: NA; j_gene: TRBJ1-3; CDR3aa: CASSPVGRGTRRGGNTIYF; CDR3nt: TGCGCCAGCAGCCCCGTCGGGAGGGGAACTCGTCGAGGTGGAAACACCATATATTTT
abundance: NA; v_gene: TRBV19; d_gene: NA; j_gene: TRBJ2-1; CDR3aa: CASSIVQSNEQFF; CDR3nt: TGTGCCAGTAGTATAGTCCAGAGCAATGAGCAGTTCTTC
abundance: NA; v_gene: TRBV7-9; d_gene: NA; j_gene: TRBJ2-2; CDR3aa: CASSPGWESGELFF; CDR3nt: TGTGCCAGCAGCCCAGGGTGGGAATCCGGGGAGCTGTTTTTT
abundance: NA; v_gene: TRBV30; d_gene: TRBD2; j_gene: TRBJ2-1; CDR3aa: CAWSSGGAVNEQFF; CDR3nt: TGTGCCTGGAGTAGCGGGGGGGCCGTCAATGAGCAGTTCTTC
abundance: medium-sized; v_gene: TRBV2; d_gene: NA; j_gene: TRBJ2-3; CDR3aa: CASSRTESIDTQYF; CDR3nt: TGTGCCAGCAGCAGGACAGAGAGTATTGATACGCAGTATTTT
abundance: NA; v_gene: TRBV28; d_gene: NA; j_gene: TRBJ2-4; CDR3aa: CAAAGTNIQYF; CDR3nt: TGTGCCGCCGCGGGGACAAACATTCAGTACTTC
abundance: NA; v_gene: TRBV9; d_gene: NA; j_gene: TRBJ2-2; CDR3aa: CASSVGGRLSAGELFF; CDR3nt: TGTGCCAGCAGCGTAGGAGGGCGGTTATCTGCCGGGGAGCTGTTTTTT
abundance: NA; v_gene: TRBV18; d_gene: TRBD1; j_gene: TRBJ1-4; CDR3aa: CASSPSQGWGEKLFF; CDR3nt: TGTGCCAGCTCACCCTCACAGGGGTGGGGTGAAAAACTGTTTTTT
abundance: NA; v_gene: TRBV28; d_gene: NA; j_gene: TRBJ2-2; CDR3aa: CASSLRRSPGELFF; CDR3nt: TGTGCCAGCAGTTTGCGACGGAGCCCCGGGGAGCTGTTTTTT
abundance: NA; v_gene: TRBV4-1; d_gene: NA; j_gene: TRBJ1-3; CDR3aa: CASSQAYRNSGNTIYF; CDR3nt: TGCGCCAGCAGCCAAGCTTACAGAAACTCTGGAAACACCATATATTTT
abundance: NA; v_gene: TRBV5-1; d_gene: TRBD1; j_gene: TRBJ2-2; CDR3aa: CASSWGQGNTGELFF; CDR3nt: TGCGCCAGCAGCTGGGGACAGGGGAACACCGGGGAGCTGTTTTTT
abundance: once; v_gene: TRBV30; d_gene: NA; j_gene: TRBJ2-6; CDR3aa: CAWSVQGRGANVLTF; CDR3nt: TGTGCCTGGAGTGTGCAGGGTCGGGGGGCCAACGTCCTGACTTTC
abundance: once; v_gene: TRBV2; d_gene: NA; j_gene: TRBJ1-4; CDR3aa: CASSILAGNEKLFF; CDR3nt: TGTGCCAGCAGTATATTGGCGGGTAATGAAAAACTGTTTTTT
abundance: NA; v_gene: TRBV10-2; d_gene: NA; j_gene: TRBJ1-2; CDR3aa: CASSESGLSYGYTF; CDR3nt: TGCGCCAGCAGTGAGTCAGGGCTCAGCTATGGCTACACCTTC
abundance: NA; v_gene: TRBV25-1; d_gene: TRBD1; j_gene: TRBJ2-5; CDR3aa: CASSRRTGETQYF; CDR3nt: TGTGCCAGCAGCCGAAGGACAGGAGAGACCCAGTACTTC
abundance: NA; v_gene: TRBV7-6; d_gene: NA; j_gene: TRBJ1-1; CDR3aa: CASSFRVNTEAFF; CDR3nt: TGTGCCAGCAGCTTTAGGGTAAACACTGAAGCTTTCTTT
abundance: NA; v_gene: TRBV11-2; d_gene: NA; j_gene: TRBJ1-1; CDR3aa: CASSLAQGNTEAFF; CDR3nt: TGTGCCAGCAGCTTAGCACAGGGGAACACTGAAGCTTTCTTT
abundance: NA; v_gene: TRBV5-6; d_gene: NA; j_gene: TRBJ1-5; CDR3aa: CASSRWGLHQPQHF; CDR3nt: TGTGCCAGCAGCCGATGGGGTCTACATCAGCCCCAGCATTTT
abundance: NA; v_gene: TRBV7-8; d_gene: TRBD1; j_gene: TRBJ1-1; CDR3aa: CASSLGVAGGNTEAFF; CDR3nt: TGTGCCAGCAGCTTAGGAGTGGCAGGGGGGAACACTGAAGCTTTCTTT
abundance: NA; v_gene: TRBV29-1; d_gene: TRBD1; j_gene: TRBJ2-5; CDR3aa: CSVEPGQGTRGQETQYF; CDR3nt: TGCAGCGTCGAACCGGGACAGGGGACGAGGGGCCAAGAGACCCAGTACTTC